This TCR beta chain was obtained from a study of regulatory dendritic cells for organ transplantation. Study results and caveats: Memory CD8+ clonal expansion seemed more limited with regulatory than mature dendritic cells.

The CDR3 runs 15 residues. Germline V gene lookup returns CDR1 MGHRA and CDR2 YSYEKL. Trimming stripped 4 bases from V and 0 bases from J, with 9 bases between. Clones were sequenced by immunoSEQ multiplex PCR, and TCRdb holds only the in-frame ones, with some missing. The sample yields tens of thousands of clones, 80% to 95% seen once. Concerning this clone itself: The antigen is undetermined.

The rearrangement links TRBV4-1 to TRBJ1-4; the D is unclear. Material for sequencing was naive CD8+ T cells from blood. The subset here: CD45RA+ naive T cells. The clonotype comes from a human donor in good health. CDR3 nucleotide sequence: TGCGCCAGCAGCCGGGAGATTGCAACTAATGAAAAACTGTTTTTT. It yields the protein CASSREIATNEKLFF.